One sample yielded the 9 T cell receptor beta chains listed below, sequenced in a study of long-term antiretroviral therapy in people with HIV. Runs used v3.0 of the immunoSEQ assay and were done at survey level. Generated by immunoSEQ multiplex PCR, the TCRdb table keeps only in-frame clones and is missing some. Here the sample spans around 30,000 clones, about 95% being singletons. Source: unsorted PBMCs, taken 5.3 years after starting antiretroviral therapy. Receptor source: a man aged 25 to 40 with HIV.

The rearrangement joins TRBV5-4 to TRBJ2-7; 7 bases are shared with TRBD1. V was clipped by 4 bases and J by 2 bases; unmatched bases: 6. The CDR3 loop spans 14 amino acids. Looked up from germline, CDR1 is SGHNT and CDR2 is YYREEE (reference sequence). The CDR3 DNA reads TGTGCCAGCAGCCGGAAGACAGGGACCTACGAGCAGTACTTC. Translating it yields CASSRKTGTYEQYF.

This chain joins TRBV7-6 and TRBJ2-5, with D unclear. V lost 6 bases and J lost 1, with 9 bases in between. CDR3 length equals 13 residues. From germline, CDR1 is SGHVS and CDR2 FNYEAQ. This chain's CDR3 is CASSFRRQETQYF. In DNA, the CDR3 is TGTGCCAGCAGTTTCAGGCGCCAAGAGACCCAGTACTTC.

V gene TRBV5-1 combines with J gene TRBJ1-4; 7 nucleotides match TRBD1. With V trimmed by 0 bases and J by 10 bases, 6 bases remained unmatched. Germline V lookup: CDR1 SGHRS, CDR2 YFSETQ. This CDR3 is built from 14 residues. CDR3 nucleotides: TGCGCCAGCAGCTTGGCCGACAGGGTCGGAAAACTGTTTTTT. Residues: CASSLADRVGKLFF.

The V and J genes are TRBV13 and TRBJ1-6; no clear D. Germline values: CDR1 PRHDT, CDR2 FYEKMQ (reference sequence). V was clipped by 6 bases and J by 4 bases, with 19 bases between them. The CDR3 is made up of 17 amino acids. The CDR3 nucleotides read TGTGCCAGCAGACACCTACGAAGAAGGGATTATAATTCACCCCTCCACTTT. It codes for CASRHLRRRDYNSPLHF.

The chain has TRBV7-9 and TRBJ2-7; perhaps D is TRBD1 or TRBD2 (5 bases each). This CDR3 region has 16 residues. Trimming pared 0 bases from V and 0 bases from J, leaving 12 bases between. Germline CDR1 is SEHNR and CDR2 is FQNEAQ (reference sequence). In DNA, the CDR3 is TGTGCCAGCAGCTTAGCGGGGGTAGGCCTCTCCTACGAGCAGTACTTC. Protein sequence: CASSLAGVGLSYEQYF.

V is TRBV6-1 and J is TRBJ2-5, with D perhaps assigned TRBD1 or TRBD2 (5 bases each). The CDR3 has 16 amino acids. Trimming removed 1 base from V and 4 bases from J, with 16 bases in between. Germline V gives CDR1 MNHNS, CDR2 SASEGT. For the CDR3, the DNA is TGTGCCAGCAGTGAAGGGGCTGGGGACGGCAGAGAGACCCAGTACTTC. Residues: CASSEGAGDGRETQYF.

V gene TRBV27 combines with J gene TRBJ1-5, with 7 nucleotides matching TRBD1. With V trimmed by 2 bases and J by 2 bases, 9 bases remained unmatched. Looked up from germline, CDR1 is MNHEY and CDR2 is SMNVEV (reference sequence). The CDR3 spans 17 residues. The CDR3 DNA reads as TGTGCCAGCAGTTTAGTCTCCCGACAGGGCGGCAATCAGCCCCAGCATTTT. It yields the protein CASSLVSRQGGNQPQHF.

V is TRBV5-1 and J is TRBJ2-2; 7 nucleotides line up with TRBD1. V lost 4 bases, J lost 7 bases, and 10 bases stayed unmatched. The length of the CDR3 is 15 residues. The germline V gene encodes CDR1 SGHRS and CDR2 YFSETQ. CDR3 in amino acids: CASSLGDRTGGELFF. CDR3 DNA sequence: TGCGCCAGCAGCCTGGGGGACCGGACAGGCGGGGAGCTGTTTTTT.

Here the CDR3 reads CASSESNQPQHF. As DNA, the CDR3 is TGTGCCAGCAGTGAGAGCAATCAGCCCCAGCATTTT. The rearrangement uses TRBV28 and TRBJ1-5; D call uncertain. In germline, CDR1 is MDHEN, CDR2 SYDVKM. The CDR3 runs 12 residues. Trimming left V 5 bases short and J 1 base short, with 3 bases between. Full variable domain (missing parts from reference TRBV28 and TRBJ1-5): DVKVTQSSRYLVKRTGEKVFLECVQDMDHENMFWYRQDPGLGLRLIYFSYDVKMKEKGDIPEGYSVSREKKERFSLILESASTNQTSMYLCASSESNQPQHFGDGTRLSIL.